The sequence of this T cell receptor (beta chain) was determined in a study of T-cell reconstitution after alpha-beta-depleted transplantation in children. The study's findings and limits: The study traced high day-60 TCRbeta diversity in some patients to surviving recipient T cells and thymic progenitors.

For TCRbeta, the library was prepared with unique molecular identifiers. TCRdb passed the PCR reads through MiXCR, listing each CDR3 protein once. Among about 980,000 distinct CDR3 sequences listed, roughly 31% were seen once. The CDR3 is 12 amino acids. With V trimmed by 4 bases and J by 7 bases, 2 bases remained unmatched. Germline CDR1 DFQATT, CDR2 SNEGSKA (reference sequence). Note on this clonotype: Its antigen is unidentified.

The receptor's source is a boy younger than two who had a stem cell transplant for SCID, so the T cells may come from the graft donor. This specimen was PBMCs, mostly from graft donor cells, taken 360 days after TCRalphabeta/CD19-depleted stem cell transplant. V usage is TRBV20-1 and J usage is TRBJ1-4; 8 nucleotides agree with TRBD1. The CDR3 DNA sequence: TGCAGTGCTAAAGGACAGGGTGAAAAACTGTTTTTT. It encodes CSAKGQGEKLFF.